The source of this T cell receptor beta chain is a study of CD8 T cells in ankylosing spondylitis. Study observations and caveats: A TCR beta motif of several highly homologous variants seemed to mark ankylosing spondylitis blood.

Making use of molecular barcodes, quantitative 5'-RACE generated TCR beta libraries. MiXCR, applied by TCRdb to the 5' RACE reads, yields one record per CDR3 protein. The table includes roughly 86,000 distinct CDR3 sequences, 7.5% to 9% detected once. Trimming at V came to 0 bases and at J to 5 bases, leaving 10 bases not matched to a gene. The CDR3 runs 15 residues. Germline CDR1 reads DFQATT; CDR2 reads SNEGSKA (reference sequence). This clonotype was observed at least ten times. Antigen unknown. The sequence came from a male donor with ankylosing spondylitis or in good health (not recorded which). The gene calls are TRBV20-1 and TRBJ2-7; 7 bases are shared with TRBD2. Sequenced: blood, either unsorted or a sorted T cell fraction (not recorded which). The CDR3 is CSARDPRTRLDEQYF. The CDR3 DNA follows: TGCAGTGCTAGAGATCCCCGGACTAGACTGGACGAGCAGTACTTC.